The sequence of this TCR beta chain was determined in a study of CD8 T cells in ankylosing spondylitis. A remark on this clonotype: No antigen is known for it.

TCRdb reprocessed the 5' RACE reads with MiXCR, giving one entry per CDR3 protein. The table has some 92,000 distinct CDR3 sequences, 27% seen once. Trimming cost V 1 base and J 5 bases, with 6 bases left between them. The CDR3 is 14 amino acids. Germline V gives CDR1 LNHNV, CDR2 YYDKDF (reference sequence). Study-wide results and caveats: Certain motif variants had earlier appeared in reactive arthritis synovial fluid and blood. Disease-associated clones were CD8+ and fairly uncommon in peripheral blood. A motif in TCR beta, a set of under ten highly homologous variants, appeared characteristic of ankylosing spondylitis blood.

This TCR was recovered from a male donor with ankylosing spondylitis or in good health (not recorded which). The specimen sequenced was blood, either unsorted or a sorted T cell fraction (not recorded which). The chain couples TRBV15 to TRBJ1-6; possibly TRBD1 for D (5 bases). This CDR3 is CATSRGRDNSPLHF. CDR3 DNA: TGTGCCACCAGCAGAGGCAGGGATAATTCACCCCTCCACTTT.